A single sample is the source of the 24 T cell receptor beta chains below, sequenced in a study of response to subunit inactivated influenza vaccine. A single record per CDR3 protein comes from TCRdb applying MiXCR to the RT-PCR reads. This sample has about 650,000 distinct CDR3 sequences; 11% to 15% occur once, and the top ten carry roughly 7.6%. This material consisted of PBMCs from blood, taken roughly 2 weeks before vaccination. Source of these receptors: a man aged 50 to 59 who received an inactivated influenza vaccine.

Here the CDR3 reads CSADKGNEQFF. The CDR3 bases are TGCAGTGCTGACAAGGGGAATGAGCAGTTCTTC. This chain joins TRBV20-1 and TRBJ2-1, with D tentatively TRBD1 (5 bases). The CDR3 runs to 11 residues. Germline V gives CDR1 DFQATT, CDR2 SNEGSKA (reference sequence). Between the trimmed V and J ends, which lost 5 bases and 7 bases, there was a span of 9 bases.

The chain couples TRBV29-1 to TRBJ2-7; maybe TRBD2 (6 bases). Between the trimmed V and J ends, which lost 7 bases and 3 bases, there was a span of 16 bases. The CDR3 consists of 13 residues. Germline CDR1 is SQVTM and CDR2 is ANQGSEA. The CDR3 here is CSAMSGENYEQYF. CDR3 nucleotide sequence: TGCAGCGCCATGTCGGGGGAGAACTACGAGCAGTACTTC.

Only a few counts were recorded for this clonotype. The chain recombines TRBV20-1 with TRBJ2-7; possibly TRBD1 for D (5 bases). Germline loops: CDR1 DFQATT, CDR2 SNEGSKA (reference sequence). CDR3 length: 14 residues. V lost 0 bases, J lost 2 bases, and 11 bases lay in between. The CDR3: CSARETTVTYEQYF. The DNA of the CDR3 is TGCAGTGCTAGAGAAACGACAGTAACCTACGAGCAGTACTTC.

This clonotype turned up a few times. The chain links TRBV20-1 to TRBJ2-1, with 8 bases matching TRBD2. CDR1 DFQATT and CDR2 SNEGSKA come from the germline V gene (reference sequence). With 6 bases clipped from V and 4 bases from J, the junction kept 5 bases outside the gene matches. This CDR3 comprises 13 residues. The CDR3 region has the DNA TGCAGTGCCTCGAGCGGGAGTTACAATGAGCAGTTCTTC. It is translated as CSASSGSYNEQFF.

V gene TRBV20-1 combines with J gene TRBJ1-5; TRBD1 matches at 7 bases. Unmatched junction bases numbered 9, after V lost 4 bases and J lost 6 bases. The CDR3 contains 14 residues. CDR1 DFQATT and CDR2 SNEGSKA come from the germline V gene (reference sequence). As DNA, the CDR3 is TGCAGTGCTAATACAGGGGTACTGGCTCAGCCCCAGCATTTT. Its protein is CSANTGVLAQPQHF.

In its sample, this clonotype was seen many times. The chain joins TRBV18 to TRBJ2-7; 7 positions agree with TRBD1. V was clipped by 1 base and J by 4 bases; unmatched bases: 4. The CDR3 runs to 14 residues. Per the germline V gene, CDR1 is KGHSH and CDR2 is LQKENI. The CDR3 sequence: CASSPRAQGYEQYF. The DNA of the CDR3 is TGTGCCAGCTCACCACGGGCACAGGGGTACGAGCAGTACTTC.

In its sample, this clonotype was seen a few times. The gene calls are TRBV25-1 and TRBJ2-6; no clear D. The CDR3 has 17 amino acids. V was pared by 7 bases and J by 0 bases, with 16 bases between. Germline lookup yields CDR1 MGHDK and CDR2 SYGVNS. The CDR3, as DNA: TGTGCCAGCAACCCTCATAGCAAGAACTCTGGGGCCAACGTCCTGACTTTC. Its protein is CASNPHSKNSGANVLTF.

This clonotype was seen only a few times. J is TRBJ2-3 and V is TRBV7-2, with 15 nucleotides matching TRBD2. J gave up 5 bases and V 5 bases, and 5 bases lay outside the gene matches. The CDR3 is made up of 16 amino acids. CDR1 is SGHTA and CDR2 is FQGNSA in the germline V gene. The CDR3 bases are TGTGCCAGCAGCCCCGGACTAGCGGGAGGGGGAGATACGCAGTATTTT. Residues: CASSPGLAGGGDTQYF.

This chain joins TRBV20-1 and TRBJ2-7; 11 bases are a match to TRBD2. Per the germline V gene, CDR1 is DFQATT and CDR2 is SNEGSKA (reference sequence). The V segment lost 4 bases and the J segment 4 bases; nucleotides outside the gene matches: 9. This CDR3 has 15 amino acids. CDR3 nucleotides: TGCAGTGCTATCTCCTCGGGACTAGCGGTGTACGAGCAGTACTTC. The encoded protein is CSAISSGLAVYEQYF.

Only a few counts were recorded for this clonotype. The chain couples TRBV7-2 to TRBJ2-7; 9 nucleotides align to TRBD2. This CDR3 is 15 amino acids long. V gave up 5 bases and J gave up 2 bases; unmatched junction bases: 7. CDR1 and CDR2 (germline): SGHTA, FQGNSA. The CDR3 sequence: CASSTKAGGAYEQYF. Written as DNA, the CDR3 is TGTGCCAGCAGCACAAAGGCGGGGGGGGCCTACGAGCAGTACTTC.

This sequence joins TRBV4-1 and TRBJ1-2; weak D call: TRBD1 (5 bases). This CDR3 has 16 residues. Trimming stripped 4 bases from V and 4 bases from J, with 19 bases between. CDR1 is MGHRA, CDR2 YSYEKL, per germline. CDR3 nucleotides: TGCGCCAGCAGCCCCCAAGAACAGGTTTTTACCTATGGCTACACCTTC. Its protein product is CASSPQEQVFTYGYTF.

This chain connects TRBV19 to TRBJ2-1; D is possibly TRBD2 (5 bases). The V gene lost 4 bases and the J gene lost 8 bases, with 12 bases spanning the gap. Germline V gene sequence: CDR1 LNHDA, CDR2 SQIVND (reference sequence). There are 13 residues in the CDR3. The CDR3: CASSRRGKDEQFF. The CDR3 coding sequence is TGTGCCAGTAGTAGGCGAGGGAAGGATGAGCAGTTCTTC.

This clonotype was seen at least ten times. The gene calls are TRBV28 and TRBJ2-7; D gene unclear. The CDR3 sequence is 15 residues long. Germline lookup yields CDR1 MDHEN and CDR2 SYDVKM. Trimming took 6 bases from V and 2 from J, leaving 17 bases between them. CDR3 residues: CASRKKGAGTYEQYF. The CDR3 region has the DNA TGTGCCAGCAGGAAAAAAGGAGCAGGAACCTACGAGCAGTACTTC.

This clonotype was seen at least ten times. The chain uses TRBV5-1 and TRBJ2-3; D unclear. The CDR3 length is 14 residues. The V and J ends lost 1 base and 0 bases respectively, with 6 bases between them. The germline V gene has CDR1 SGHRS and CDR2 YFSETQ. The CDR3 sequence is CASSLLQSTDTQYF. The CDR3 bases are TGCGCCAGCAGCTTGTTGCAGAGCACAGATACGCAGTATTTT.

This clonotype was seen a handful of times. V usage is TRBV10-2 and J usage is TRBJ1-4, with a possible D match to TRBD1 (6 bases). Germline assignment: CDR1 WSHSY and CDR2 SAAADI. V shed 3 bases and J shed 8 bases, with 13 bases lying between them. This CDR3 region has 14 residues. The CDR3 region is CASSDTGSAEKLFF. CDR3 nucleotide sequence: TGCGCCAGCAGTGATACAGGGTCGGCCGAAAAACTGTTTTTT.

In this sample, this clonotype turned up a few times. V usage is TRBV11-1 and J usage is TRBJ2-2; D possibly matches TRBD1 or TRBD2 (5 bases each). The CDR3 contains 18 residues. The germline gives CDR1 SGHAT, CDR2 FQDESV (reference sequence). Trimming pared 5 bases from V and 6 bases from J, leaving 25 bases between. Here the CDR3 DNA reads TGTGCCAGCAGCCCAACTCGTGGATCTAAGGGGCGGGCCGGGGAGCTGTTTTTT. As protein: CASSPTRGSKGRAGELFF.

This clonotype turned up a few times. The rearrangement uses TRBV12-3 or TRBV12-4 and TRBJ1-1; D gene unclear. V gave up 3 bases and J gave up 7 bases, with 9 bases separating them. The CDR3 sequence is 12 residues long. The CDR3: CASSFDGREAFF. In DNA, the CDR3 is TGTGCCAGCAGTTTCGACGGGCGTGAAGCTTTCTTT.

The V call is TRBV13, the J call TRBJ2-3; no definite D call. This CDR3 contains 14 residues. From germline, CDR1 is PRHDT and CDR2 FYEKMQ (reference sequence). Trimming pared 0 bases from V and 3 bases from J, leaving 7 bases between. Here the CDR3 DNA reads TGTGCCAGCAGCTTAGGTCCGGAGACAGATACGCAGTATTTT. Translating it yields CASSLGPETDTQYF. Full variable domain (outside the CDR3, taken from reference TRBV13 and TRBJ2-3): AAGVIQSPRHLIKEKRETATLKCYPIPRHDTVYWYQQGPGQDPQFLISFYEKMQSDKGSIPDRFSAQQFSDYHSELNMSSLELGDSALYFCASSLGPETDTQYFGPGTRLTVL.

In its sample, this clonotype was seen a few times. The chain links TRBV4-3 to TRBJ2-1, with D possibly matching TRBD2 (6 bases). The CDR3 length is 13 residues. CDR1 and CDR2 (germline): LGHNA, YSLEER. V lost 3 bases to trimming and J lost 4 bases, with 7 bases between them. The CDR3 bases are TGCGCCAGCAGCCAGGGGACTTACAATGAGCAGTTCTTC. This gives the protein CASSQGTYNEQFF.

At least ten counts were recorded for this clonotype. The genes are TRBV27 and TRBJ2-6; 7 nucleotides agree with TRBD1. Germline CDR1 is MNHEY and CDR2 is SMNVEV (reference sequence). The CDR3 has 15 residues. V shed 2 bases, J shed 4 bases, and the junction held 2 bases outside the gene matches. CDR3 nucleotides: TGTGCCAGCAGTTTAAGGGGGCCCGGGGCCAACGTCCTGACTTTC. Amino acids: CASSLRGPGANVLTF.

The V call is TRBV11-1, the J call TRBJ2-1, with D possibly TRBD2 on 6 matching bases. V was clipped by 4 bases and J by 7 bases, with 17 bases between them. The CDR3 sequence is 15 residues long. The germline V gene encodes CDR1 SGHAT and CDR2 FQDESV (reference sequence). Here the CDR3 DNA reads TGTGCCAGCAGCTACGACCGGGAGAGCGGGAATGAGCAGTTCTTC. It translates to CASSYDRESGNEQFF.

The chain uses TRBV7-2 and TRBJ2-7; D is undetermined. Germline-derived CDR1 and CDR2 are SGHTA and FQGNSA. V gave up 2 bases and J gave up 4 bases, with 12 bases separating them. CDR3 size: 14 residues. CDR3: CASSLLGEAYEQYF. For the CDR3, the DNA is TGTGCCAGCAGCTTATTGGGTGAGGCGTACGAGCAGTACTTC.

This clonotype was found a few times. J is TRBJ1-1 and V is TRBV12-3 or TRBV12-4, with D unresolved. The CDR3 spans 12 residues. Trimming left V 3 bases short and J 11 bases short, with 13 bases between. The CDR3 DNA reads TGTGCCAGCAGTTTCGGCGGGGTGAAGGCTTTCTTT. Translation gives CASSFGGVKAFF.

V is TRBV9 and J is TRBJ1-1; D is uncertain. This CDR3 is 14 amino acids long. Germline V gene sequence: CDR1 SGDLS, CDR2 YYNGEE. V lost 0 bases to trimming and J lost 2 bases, with 8 bases between them. CDR3 protein: CASSVDTHNTEAFF. CDR3 bases: TGTGCCAGCAGCGTAGACACTCATAACACTGAAGCTTTCTTT.